Shown below are 7 T cell receptor beta chains from a single sample sequenced in a study of response to subunit inactivated influenza vaccine (dated by TCRdb to 2017 to 2018). In the paper's terms, the time point label means: approximately 45 days after influenza vaccine administration. Receptor amplification or capture employed RT-PCR. This sample was sequenced with an Illumina HiSeq 2500. The raw public data were reprocessed by TCRdb itself: fastp quality trimming at Q25, MiXCR clonotype calling, in-frame beta chains only. Identical CDR3 proteins give one entry, which carries the most common genes and DNA. The sample table holds about 480,000 distinct CDR3 sequences, of which about 10% were seen once. Approximately 12% of the sample is held by the ten biggest clonotypes. The specimen was PBMCs from blood, collected roughly 6 weeks after vaccination. These TCRs come from a man aged 45-65 years who received an inactivated influenza vaccine. Donor details come from another sample of the same person, matched by shared clones.

The chain links TRBV5-5 to TRBJ2-2; 11 bases fit TRBD1. V trimming: 3 bases; J trimming: 2 bases; junction bases outside the gene matches: 3. Germline V lookup: CDR1 SGHKS, CDR2 YYEKEE (reference sequence). This CDR3 spans 16 amino acids. The CDR3 region has the DNA TGTGCCAGCAGCTGGGGACAGGGGGGAAACACCGGGGAGCTGTTTTTT. This codes for CASSWGQGGNTGELFF. Together with reference TRBV5-5 and TRBJ2-2, the CDR3 gives the full variable domain: DAGVTQSPTHLIKTRGQQVTLRCSPISGHKSVSWYQQVLGQGPQFIFQYYEKEERGRGNFPDRFSARQFPNYSSELNVNALLLGDSALYLCASSWGQGGNTGELFFGEGSRLTVL.

This clonotype was recorded a few times. The chain combines TRBV6-2 or TRBV6-3 with TRBJ1-1; D unclear. The CDR3 length is 14 residues. V was trimmed by 5 bases and J by 0 bases, leaving 10 bases between them. From germline, CDR1 is MNHEY and CDR2 SVGEGT. The CDR3 loop reads CASSDPYMNTEAFF. The CDR3 nucleotides are TGTGCCAGCAGTGACCCCTATATGAACACTGAAGCTTTCTTT.

This clonotype was recorded many times. This rearrangement joins TRBV24-1 to TRBJ2-1; 9 nucleotides align to TRBD1. Germline CDR1 is KGHDR and CDR2 is SFDVKD. The CDR3 loop spans 14 amino acids. Losses at the gene ends were 7 bases for V and 8 bases for J; bases not matched to a gene: 8. The CDR3 region has the DNA TGTGCCACCAGATCAACAGGGGGCGGGGATGAGCAGTTCTTC. Translation gives CATRSTGGGDEQFF.

The chain is built from TRBV7-9 and TRBJ2-5; possibly TRBD2 for D (5 bases). The V gene lost 4 bases and the J gene lost 5 bases, with 17 bases spanning the gap. Germline values: CDR1 SEHNR, CDR2 FQNEAQ (reference sequence). The CDR3 length is 15 residues. The CDR3 is CASSSILKGEETQYF. The CDR3 DNA sequence: TGTGCCAGCAGCTCAATCTTGAAGGGAGAGGAGACCCAGTACTTC.

This chain connects TRBV6-2 or TRBV6-3 to TRBJ1-5; D is undetermined. V was cut by 0 bases and J by 7 bases, with 10 bases left in between. The CDR3 length is 14 residues. Looked up from germline, CDR1 is MNHEY and CDR2 is SVGEGT. DNA for the CDR3: TGTGCCAGCAGTTACTCGCGGGTACGGCAGCCCCAGCATTTT. Residues: CASSYSRVRQPQHF.

There are many counts of this clonotype. The chain combines TRBV24-1 with TRBJ2-1; D assignment may be TRBD1 or TRBD2 (6 bases each). V lost 0 bases to trimming and J lost 9 bases, with 14 bases between them. The CDR3 extends over 15 amino acids. Germline CDR1 and CDR2: KGHDR and SFDVKD. CDR3 sequence reads: CATSDLQSGGGEQFF. In DNA, the CDR3 is TGTGCCACCAGTGATTTGCAGAGCGGAGGGGGTGAGCAGTTCTTC.

In this sample, this clonotype turned up a few times. J is TRBJ2-7 and V is TRBV27, with TRBD1 identical over 10 bases. The CDR3 runs 17 residues. Trimming took 5 bases from V and 4 from J; bases not matched to a gene: 14. CDR1 MNHEY and CDR2 SMNVEV come from the germline V gene (reference sequence). CDR3 protein: CASSPLRGQGEGYEQYF. In nucleotides, the CDR3 is TGTGCCAGCAGTCCCCTGCGAGGACAGGGGGAGGGGTACGAGCAGTACTTC.